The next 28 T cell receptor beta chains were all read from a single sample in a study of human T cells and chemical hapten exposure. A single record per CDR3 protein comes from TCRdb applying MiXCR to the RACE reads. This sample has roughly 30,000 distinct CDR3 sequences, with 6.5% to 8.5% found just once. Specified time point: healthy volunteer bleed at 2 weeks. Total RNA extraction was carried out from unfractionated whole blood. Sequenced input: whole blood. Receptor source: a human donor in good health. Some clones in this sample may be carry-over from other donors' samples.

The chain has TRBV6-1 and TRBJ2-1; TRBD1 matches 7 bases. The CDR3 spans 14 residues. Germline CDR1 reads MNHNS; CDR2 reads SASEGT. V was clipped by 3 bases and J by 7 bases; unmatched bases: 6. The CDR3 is CASSENRGRNEQFF. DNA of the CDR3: TGTGCCAGCAGTGAGAACAGGGGACGTAATGAGCAGTTCTTC.

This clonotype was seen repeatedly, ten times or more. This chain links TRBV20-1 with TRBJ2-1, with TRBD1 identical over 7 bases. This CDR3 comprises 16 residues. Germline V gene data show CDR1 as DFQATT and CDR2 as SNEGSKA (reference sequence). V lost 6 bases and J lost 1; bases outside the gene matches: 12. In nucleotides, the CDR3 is TGCAGTGCAAATGGACAGGAGCTTTTTTCCTACAATGAGCAGTTCTTC. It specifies CSANGQELFSYNEQFF.

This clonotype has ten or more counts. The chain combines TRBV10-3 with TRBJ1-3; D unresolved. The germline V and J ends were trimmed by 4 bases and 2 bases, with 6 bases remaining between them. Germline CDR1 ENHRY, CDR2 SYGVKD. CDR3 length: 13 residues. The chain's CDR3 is CAISGDTGNTIYF. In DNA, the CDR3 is TGTGCCATCAGTGGGGATACTGGAAACACCATATATTTT.

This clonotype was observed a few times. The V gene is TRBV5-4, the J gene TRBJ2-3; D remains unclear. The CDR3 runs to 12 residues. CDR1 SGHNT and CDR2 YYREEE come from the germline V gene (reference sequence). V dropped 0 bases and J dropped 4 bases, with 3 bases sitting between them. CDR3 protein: CASSLVADTQYF. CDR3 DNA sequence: TGTGCCAGCAGCTTGGTGGCAGATACGCAGTATTTT.

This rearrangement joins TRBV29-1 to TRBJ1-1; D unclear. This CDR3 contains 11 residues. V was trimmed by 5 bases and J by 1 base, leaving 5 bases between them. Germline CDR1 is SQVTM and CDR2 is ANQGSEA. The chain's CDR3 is CSVRKNTEAFF. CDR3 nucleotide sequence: TGCAGCGTTCGAAAGAACACTGAAGCTTTCTTT. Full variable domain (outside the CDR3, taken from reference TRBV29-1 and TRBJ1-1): SAVISQKPSRDICQRGTSLTIQCQVDSQVTMMFWYRQQPGQSLTLIATANQGSEATYESGFVIDKFPISRPNLTFSTLTVSNMSPEDSSIYLCSVRKNTEAFFGQGTRLTVV.

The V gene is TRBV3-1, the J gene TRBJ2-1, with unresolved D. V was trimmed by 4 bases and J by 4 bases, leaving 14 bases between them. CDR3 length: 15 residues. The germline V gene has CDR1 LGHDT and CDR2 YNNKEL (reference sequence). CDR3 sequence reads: CASSPGRTQYNEQFF. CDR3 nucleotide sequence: TGTGCCAGCAGCCCGGGTCGGACCCAATACAATGAGCAGTTCTTC.

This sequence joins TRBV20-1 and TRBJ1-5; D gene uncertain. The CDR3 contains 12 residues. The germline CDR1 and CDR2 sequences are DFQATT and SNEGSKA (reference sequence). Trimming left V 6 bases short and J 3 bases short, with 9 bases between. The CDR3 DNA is TGCAGTGCCCCCCAGGACAATCAGCCCCAGCATTTT. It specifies CSAPQDNQPQHF.

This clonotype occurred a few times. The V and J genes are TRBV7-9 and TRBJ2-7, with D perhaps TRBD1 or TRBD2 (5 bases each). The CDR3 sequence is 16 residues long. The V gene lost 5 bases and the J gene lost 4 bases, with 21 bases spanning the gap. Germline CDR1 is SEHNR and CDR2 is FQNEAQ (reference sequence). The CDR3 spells CASSRLGAGVPYEQYF. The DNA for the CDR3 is TGTGCCAGCAGCCGTTTAGGGGCCGGGGTTCCGTACGAGCAGTACTTC.

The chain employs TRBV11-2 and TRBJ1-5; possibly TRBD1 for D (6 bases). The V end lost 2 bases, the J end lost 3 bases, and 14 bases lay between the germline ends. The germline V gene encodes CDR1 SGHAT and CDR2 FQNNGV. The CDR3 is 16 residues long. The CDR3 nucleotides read TGTGCCAGCAGCTTACCGGGACACCATTCCAATCAGCCCCAGCATTTT. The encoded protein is CASSLPGHHSNQPQHF.

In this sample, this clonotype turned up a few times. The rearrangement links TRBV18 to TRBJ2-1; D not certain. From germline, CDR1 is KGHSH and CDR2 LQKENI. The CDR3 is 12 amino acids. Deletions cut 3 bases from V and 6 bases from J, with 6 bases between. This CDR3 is CASSPQVNEQFF. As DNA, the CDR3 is TGTGCCAGCTCACCTCAGGTCAATGAGCAGTTCTTC.

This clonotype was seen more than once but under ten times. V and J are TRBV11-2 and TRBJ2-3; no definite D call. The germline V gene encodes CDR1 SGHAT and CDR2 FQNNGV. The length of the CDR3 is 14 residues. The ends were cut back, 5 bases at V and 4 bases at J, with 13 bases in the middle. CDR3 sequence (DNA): TGTGCCAGCAGCGGTACTACCCGGGCAGATACGCAGTATTTT. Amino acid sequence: CASSGTTRADTQYF. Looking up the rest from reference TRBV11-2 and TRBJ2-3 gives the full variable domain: EAGVAQSPRYKIIEKRQSVAFWCNPISGHATLYWYQQILGQGPKLLIQFQNNGVVDDSQLPKDRFSAERLKGVDSTLKIQPAKLEDSAVYLCASSGTTRADTQYFGPGTRLTVL.

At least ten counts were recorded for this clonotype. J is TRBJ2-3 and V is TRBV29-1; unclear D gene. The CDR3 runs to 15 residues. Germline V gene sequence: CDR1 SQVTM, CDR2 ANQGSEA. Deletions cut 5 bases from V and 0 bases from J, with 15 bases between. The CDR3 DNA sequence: TGCAGCGTTAGAGGCAGGTCTCTTAGCACAGATACGCAGTATTTT. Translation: CSVRGRSLSTDTQYF.

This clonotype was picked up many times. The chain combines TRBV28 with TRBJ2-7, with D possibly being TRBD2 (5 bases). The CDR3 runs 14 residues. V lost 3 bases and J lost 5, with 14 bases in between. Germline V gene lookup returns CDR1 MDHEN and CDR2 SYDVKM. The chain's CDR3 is CASSLMRPGDEQYF. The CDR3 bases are TGTGCCAGCAGTTTGATGCGGCCCGGGGACGAGCAGTACTTC.

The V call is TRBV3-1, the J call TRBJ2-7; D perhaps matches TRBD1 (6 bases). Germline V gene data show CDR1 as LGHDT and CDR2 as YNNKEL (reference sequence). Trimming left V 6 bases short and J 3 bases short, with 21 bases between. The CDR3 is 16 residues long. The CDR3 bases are TGTGCCAGCAGTGCCTACCCCGGGACACCCTTCTACGAGCAGTACTTC. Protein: CASSAYPGTPFYEQYF.

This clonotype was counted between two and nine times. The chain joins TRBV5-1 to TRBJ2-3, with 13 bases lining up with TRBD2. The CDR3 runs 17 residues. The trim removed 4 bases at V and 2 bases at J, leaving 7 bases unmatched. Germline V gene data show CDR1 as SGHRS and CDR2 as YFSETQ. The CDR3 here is CASSTGLAGALTDTQYF. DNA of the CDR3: TGCGCCAGCAGCACCGGACTAGCGGGGGCCCTCACAGATACGCAGTATTTT. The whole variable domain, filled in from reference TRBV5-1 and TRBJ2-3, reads KAGVTQTPRYLIKTRGQQVTLSCSPISGHRSVSWYQQTPGQGLQFLFEYFSETQRNKGNFPGRFSGRQFSNSRSEMNVSTLELGDSALYLCASSTGLAGALTDTQYFGPGTRLTVL.

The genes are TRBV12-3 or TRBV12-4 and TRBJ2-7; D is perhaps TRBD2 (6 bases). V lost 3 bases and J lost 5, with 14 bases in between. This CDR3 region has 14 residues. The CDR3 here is CASSFGDSTDEQYF. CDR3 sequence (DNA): TGTGCCAGCAGTTTTGGGGACTCTACCGACGAGCAGTACTTC.

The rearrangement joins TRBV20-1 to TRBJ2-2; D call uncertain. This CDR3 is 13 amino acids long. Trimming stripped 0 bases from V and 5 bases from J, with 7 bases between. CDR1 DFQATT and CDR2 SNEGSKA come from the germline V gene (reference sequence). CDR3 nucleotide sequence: TGCAGTGCTAGAGATGTCCGTACCGGGGAGCTGTTTTTT. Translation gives CSARDVRTGELFF.

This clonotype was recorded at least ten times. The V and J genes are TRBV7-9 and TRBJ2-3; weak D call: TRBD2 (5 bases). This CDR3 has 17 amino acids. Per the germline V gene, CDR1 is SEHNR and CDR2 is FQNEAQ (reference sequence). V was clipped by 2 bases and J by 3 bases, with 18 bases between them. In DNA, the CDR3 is TGTGCCAGCAGCTTAACTACGGACTGGAAGGTAACAGATACGCAGTATTTT. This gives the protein CASSLTTDWKVTDTQYF.

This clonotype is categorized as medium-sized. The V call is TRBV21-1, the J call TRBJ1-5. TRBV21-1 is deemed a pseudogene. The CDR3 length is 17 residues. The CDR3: CASSTLFLDGKSQPQHF. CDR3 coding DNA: TGTGCCAGCAGCACCCTTTTCTTGGACGGAAAAAGTCAGCCCCAGCATTTT.

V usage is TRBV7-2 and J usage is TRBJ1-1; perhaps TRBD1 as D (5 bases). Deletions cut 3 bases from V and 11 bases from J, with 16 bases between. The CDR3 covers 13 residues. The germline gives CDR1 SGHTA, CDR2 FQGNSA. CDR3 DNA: TGTGCCAGCAGCTTGGGGACGGGGGAAGTCGCTTTCTTT. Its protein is CASSLGTGEVAFF.

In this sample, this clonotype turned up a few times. The CDR3 DNA follows: TGTGCCAGCTCAGTAAGGACAGGGGGCGACGAGCAGTACTTC. Its translation is CASSVRTGGDEQYF. The V call is TRBV18, the J call TRBJ2-7, with 11 bases fitting TRBD1. V lost 5 bases to trimming and J lost 5 bases; unmatched junction nucleotides: 5. The CDR3 is made up of 14 amino acids. Germline V lookup: CDR1 KGHSH, CDR2 LQKENI.

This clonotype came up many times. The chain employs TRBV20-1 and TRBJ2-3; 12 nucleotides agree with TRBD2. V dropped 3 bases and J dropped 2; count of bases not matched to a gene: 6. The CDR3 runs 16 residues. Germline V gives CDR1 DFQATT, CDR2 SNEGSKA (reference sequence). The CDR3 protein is CSASGLAGGTTDTQYF. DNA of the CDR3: TGCAGTGCTAGTGGGCTAGCGGGGGGGACCACAGATACGCAGTATTTT.

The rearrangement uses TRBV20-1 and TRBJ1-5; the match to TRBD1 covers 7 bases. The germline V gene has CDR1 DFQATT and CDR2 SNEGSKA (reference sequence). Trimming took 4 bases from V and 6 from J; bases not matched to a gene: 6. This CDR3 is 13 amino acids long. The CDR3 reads CSAIKTGSQPQHF. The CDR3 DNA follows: TGCAGTGCTATAAAGACAGGGAGTCAGCCCCAGCATTTT.

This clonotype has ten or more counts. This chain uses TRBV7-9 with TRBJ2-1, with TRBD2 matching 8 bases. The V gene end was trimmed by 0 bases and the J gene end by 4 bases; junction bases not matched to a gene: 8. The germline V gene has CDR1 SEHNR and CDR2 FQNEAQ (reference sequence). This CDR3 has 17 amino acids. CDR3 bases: TGTGCCAGCAGCTTAGCGAATAGCGGGGTGGATTACAATGAGCAGTTCTTC. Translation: CASSLANSGVDYNEQFF.

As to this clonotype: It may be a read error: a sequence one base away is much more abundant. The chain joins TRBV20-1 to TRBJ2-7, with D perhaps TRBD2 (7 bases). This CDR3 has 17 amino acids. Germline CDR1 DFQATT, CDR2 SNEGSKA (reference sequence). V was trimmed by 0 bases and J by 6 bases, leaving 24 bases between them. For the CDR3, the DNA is TGCAGTGCTAGAGATTCCGTAGGGGGGGGAGGGCCCGCCGAGCAGTACTTC. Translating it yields CSARDSVGGGGPAEQYF.

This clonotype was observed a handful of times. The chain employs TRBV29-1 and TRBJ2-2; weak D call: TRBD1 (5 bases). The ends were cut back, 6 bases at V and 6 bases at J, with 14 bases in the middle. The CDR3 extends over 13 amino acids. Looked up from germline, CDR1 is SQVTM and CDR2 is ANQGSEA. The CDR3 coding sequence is TGCAGCGTAAAACAGGAGACTCCCGGGGAGCTGTTTTTT. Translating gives CSVKQETPGELFF.

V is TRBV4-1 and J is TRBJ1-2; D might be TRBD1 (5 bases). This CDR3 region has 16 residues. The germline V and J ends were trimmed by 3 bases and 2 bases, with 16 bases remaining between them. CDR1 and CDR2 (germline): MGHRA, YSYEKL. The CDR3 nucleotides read TGCGCCAGCAGCCACCTTACACGGGGGAGGAACTATGGCTACACCTTC. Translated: CASSHLTRGRNYGYTF.

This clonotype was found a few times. CDR3 loop: CASSDSRDFSYNEQFF. The CDR3 region has the DNA TGTGCCAGCAGTGACTCGAGGGACTTCTCCTACAATGAGCAGTTCTTC. This chain connects TRBV6-4 to TRBJ2-1; D perhaps matches TRBD2 (6 bases). V was trimmed by 0 bases and J by 0 bases, leaving 9 bases between them. Looked up from germline, CDR1 is MRHNA and CDR2 is SNTAGT. This CDR3 has 16 amino acids.